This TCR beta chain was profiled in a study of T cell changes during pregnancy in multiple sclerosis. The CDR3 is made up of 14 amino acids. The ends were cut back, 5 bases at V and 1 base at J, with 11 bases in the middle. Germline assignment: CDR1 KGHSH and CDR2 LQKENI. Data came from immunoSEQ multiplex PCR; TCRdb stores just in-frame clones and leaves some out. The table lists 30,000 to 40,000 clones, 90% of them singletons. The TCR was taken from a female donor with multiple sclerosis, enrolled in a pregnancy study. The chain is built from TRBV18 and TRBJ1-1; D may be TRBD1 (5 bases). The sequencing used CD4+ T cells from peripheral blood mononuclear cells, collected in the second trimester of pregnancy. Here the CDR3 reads CASSSYTGNTEAFF. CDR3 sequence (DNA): TGTGCCAGCTCATCGTATACAGGGAACACTGAAGCTTTCTTT.